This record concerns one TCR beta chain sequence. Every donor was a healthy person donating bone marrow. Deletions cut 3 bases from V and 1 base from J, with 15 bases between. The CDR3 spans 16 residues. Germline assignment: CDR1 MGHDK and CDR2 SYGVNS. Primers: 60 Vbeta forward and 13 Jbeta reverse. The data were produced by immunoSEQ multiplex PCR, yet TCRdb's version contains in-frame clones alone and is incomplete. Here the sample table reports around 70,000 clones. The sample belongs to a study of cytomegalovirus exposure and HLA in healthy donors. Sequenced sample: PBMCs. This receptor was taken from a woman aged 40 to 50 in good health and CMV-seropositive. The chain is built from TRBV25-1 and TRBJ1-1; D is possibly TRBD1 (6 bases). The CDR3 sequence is CASSEVTGRPNTEAFF. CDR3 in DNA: TGTGCCAGCAGTGAGGTCACAGGGCGACCGAACACTGAAGCTTTCTTT. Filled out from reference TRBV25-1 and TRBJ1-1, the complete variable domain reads EADIYQTPRYLVIGTGKKITLECSQTMGHDKMYWYQQDPGMELHLIHYSYGVNSTEKGDLSSESTVSRIRTEHFPLTLESARPSHTSQYLCASSEVTGRPNTEAFFGQGTRLTVV.